What follows are 10 T cell receptor beta chains derived from one specimen sequenced in a study of regulatory T cells in long-lasting Graves disease. The time point: persistent/refractory GD, antithyroid drugs over 5 years with positive TRAb. With RNA extracted from PBMCs as input, the TCR library was made. iRepertoire HTBI primers and Arm-PCR of CDR3 regions built TCR beta libraries. TCRdb re-analysed the multiplex PCR reads in MiXCR, keeping a single row per CDR3 protein. The table records some 370,000 distinct CDR3 sequences, around 20% of them present only once. The sample in question was peripheral blood mononuclear cells (PBMCs), obtained when the disease was refractory, from a patient treated with antithyroid drugs. The source of these receptors is a female donor with Graves disease.

This clonotype was seen only a few times. The V gene is TRBV13, the J gene TRBJ1-1; D gene uncertain. The CDR3 extends over 15 amino acids. Germline assignment: CDR1 PRHDT and CDR2 FYEKMQ (reference sequence). V dropped 5 bases and J dropped 4 bases, with 17 bases sitting between them. Written as DNA, the CDR3 is TGTGCCAGCAGCGGTGACCGGCGGGCCTTCACTGAAGCTTTCTTT. Translating it yields CASSGDRRAFTEAFF.

With regard to this clonotype: A read error is possible here, since a much larger clone lies one base away. The J gene is TRBJ1-1, the V gene TRBV3-1; D gene ambiguous. Germline V gene lookup returns CDR1 LGHDT and CDR2 YNNKEL (reference sequence). The CDR3 extends over 12 amino acids. With 7 bases removed from V and 0 bases from J, the gap between germline ends came to 6 bases. The CDR3 here is CASIHMNTEAFF. DNA of the CDR3: TGTGCCAGCATCCATATGAACACTGAAGCTTTCTTT.

This clonotype was counted ten times or more. J is TRBJ2-5 and V is TRBV6-2 or TRBV6-3; TRBD1 agrees at 10 bases. The CDR3 extends over 15 amino acids. The germline V gene has CDR1 MNHEY and CDR2 SVGEGT. V shed 6 bases, J shed 5 bases, and the junction held 9 bases outside the gene matches. The CDR3 protein is CASRETGGVAETQYF. For the CDR3, the DNA is TGTGCCAGCAGAGAGACAGGGGGCGTTGCGGAGACCCAGTACTTC.

This clonotype occurred many times. This rearrangement joins TRBV28 to TRBJ2-7; D gene uncertain. V was trimmed by 0 bases and J by 2 bases, leaving 14 bases between them. The CDR3 runs 16 residues. Germline-derived CDR1 and CDR2 are MDHEN and SYDVKM. CDR3 DNA: TGTGCCAGCAGTTTATGGGGTTGGGAATCCCCCTACGAGCAGTACTTC. As protein: CASSLWGWESPYEQYF.

For the CDR3, the DNA is TGTGCCAGCAGTTTAGGGACAGGGTACACCTACGAGCAGTACTTC. As protein: CASSLGTGYTYEQYF. This sequence joins TRBV12-3 or TRBV12-4 and TRBJ2-7; 8 nucleotides match TRBD1. This CDR3 has 15 amino acids. Unmatched junction bases numbered 4, after V lost 1 base and J lost 2 bases.

Details on this clonotype: Just one base apart from a much larger clone, this may be a read error. The chain combines TRBV20-1 with TRBJ2-7, with 10 nucleotides matching TRBD1. This CDR3 is built from 13 residues. The germline gives CDR1 DFQATT, CDR2 SNEGSKA (reference sequence). The CDR3 DNA follows: TGCAGTGCTAGAGAGACAGGGGGCTACGAGCAGTGCTTC. Amino acids: CSARETGGYEQCF.

This clonotype was detected a few times. CDR3 sequence: CASSPQWGSNNEQFF. CDR3 coding DNA: TGTGCCAGCTCACCACAGTGGGGTAGCAACAATGAGCAGTTCTTC. The chain combines TRBV18 with TRBJ2-1; D unclear. Per the germline V gene, CDR1 is KGHSH and CDR2 is LQKENI. CDR3 length: 15 amino acids. The V end was cut by 1 base, the J end by 5 bases, with 12 bases between.

V gene TRBV14 combines with J gene TRBJ1-2, with D hard to call. CDR3 length: 13 amino acids. V shed 0 bases and J shed 7 bases, with 9 bases lying between them. From germline, CDR1 is SGHDN and CDR2 FVKESK. CDR3 DNA sequence: TGTGCCAGCAGCCAAGATCCGGGGATTGGCTACACCTTC. This gives the protein CASSQDPGIGYTF.

This clonotype appeared many times. The V call is TRBV7-2, the J call TRBJ1-1; maybe TRBD1 (5 bases). The CDR3 runs 14 residues. Trimming left V 3 bases short and J 2 bases short, with 10 bases between. CDR1 SGHTA and CDR2 FQGNSA come from the germline V gene. CDR3 protein: CASSFQGANTEAFF. CDR3 in DNA: TGTGCCAGCAGCTTTCAGGGTGCTAACACTGAAGCTTTCTTT. The whole variable domain, filled in from reference TRBV7-2 and TRBJ1-1, reads GAGVSQSPSNKVTEKGKDVELRCDPISGHTALYWYRQSLGQGLEFLIYFQGNSAPDKSGLPSDRFSAERTGGSVSTLTIQRTQQEDSAVYLCASSFQGANTEAFFGQGTRLTVV.

This clonotype came up a few times. The rearrangement links TRBV11-2 to TRBJ2-7, with 8 positions matching TRBD2. CDR3 length equals 14 residues. With 6 bases clipped from V and 3 bases from J, the junction kept 7 bases outside the gene matches. Per the germline V gene, CDR1 is SGHAT and CDR2 is FQNNGV. CDR3 in amino acids: CASRPTSGDYEQYF. The CDR3 DNA reads TGTGCCAGCAGGCCAACTAGCGGAGACTACGAGCAGTACTTC. The whole variable domain, filled in from reference TRBV11-2 and TRBJ2-7, reads EAGVAQSPRYKIIEKRQSVAFWCNPISGHATLYWYQQILGQGPKLLIQFQNNGVVDDSQLPKDRFSAERLKGVDSTLKIQPAKLEDSAVYLCASRPTSGDYEQYFGPGTRLTVT.